The following is a TCR beta chain sequence with its context. This sample is part of a study of shared clonotypes between healthy human individuals. Study information: Researchers drew samples from a couple of women and a few men aged 18 to 49.

Germline CDR1 is SNHLY and CDR2 is FYNNEI. This CDR3 comprises 15 residues. V was pared by 4 bases and J by 4 bases, with 4 bases of the junction left unmatched. It was CD45RO-negative cells, positively selected for CCR7, that made up naive CD8 cells, with terminally differentiated effector memory CD45RA+ cells excluded. An even split of each subset's genomic DNA across several immunoSEQ plates was performed. In the source study's methods: Filtering of immunoSEQ junctional sequences could not match full-length read filtering. The data were produced by immunoSEQ multiplex PCR, yet TCRdb's version contains in-frame clones alone and is incomplete. D and trimming were read from the DNA, whereas the V and J calls and clone size are those reported in that table. The table has more than 2 million clones, approximately 92% seen once.

The chain uses TRBV2 and TRBJ2-1; 10 bases align to TRBD2. This receptor was taken from a man between 18 and 35 years old in good health. Some clones in this sample may be carry-over from other donors' samples. The material sequenced was naive CD8+ T cells from PBMCs. CDR3 in DNA: TGTGCCAGCAGTGGCCCTAGCGGGAGTTACAATGAGCAGTTCTTC. This codes for CASSGPSGSYNEQFF. The full variable domain, in which reference TRBV2 and TRBJ2-1 provide the parts outside the CDR3, is EPEVTQTPSHQVTQMGQEVILRCVPISNHLYFYWYRQILGQKVEFLVSFYNNEISEKSEIFDDQFSVERPDGSNFTLKIRSTKLEDSAMYFCASSGPSGSYNEQFFGPGTRLTVL.